This entry is about one T cell receptor (beta chain). Antigen specificity is unknown. A single base separates this from a much larger clone, so it may be a read error. The donors, all healthy, were Caucasians living in Russia, aged roughly 6 to 100. The data were taken from a study of blood T cells in healthy people across ages. Study results and limitations: The study regarded diversity estimates from one million T cells as underestimates.

It was with a sample-barcoded 5' primer and a J-beta primer mix that a second PCR of roughly 6 to 12 cycles was run. TCRdb re-analysed the 5' RACE reads in MiXCR, keeping a single row per CDR3 protein. The data contain hundreds of thousands of distinct CDR3 sequences, roughly half of them singletons. The V and J ends lost 2 bases and 7 bases, in that order; junction bases with no gene match: 13. CDR1 LGHNA and CDR2 YNFKEQ come from the germline V gene. This CDR3 spans 17 amino acids. The sequenced sample consisted of blood. The clonotype was recovered from an elderly woman in good health. The chain employs TRBV4-2 and TRBJ2-7; TRBD2 matches at 11 bases. In DNA form, the CDR3 reads TGTGCCAGCAGCCAAACTGCTAGCGGGAGGACCTACAATGAGCAGTACTTC. Translating it yields CASSQTASGRTYNEQYF.